These 27 T cell receptor beta chains were all obtained from the same sample, sequenced in a study of blood T cell repertoires in COVID-19. Clones were sequenced by immunoSEQ multiplex PCR, and TCRdb holds only the in-frame ones, with some missing. There are 540,000 or so clones in the sample; 85% to 90% occur only once, and roughly 8% lies in the top ten. The sequencing input was peripheral blood. The receptors originated from a woman between 50 and 59 years old with COVID-19, enrolled during active disease.

The chain carries TRBV9 and TRBJ2-1, with 12 bases that match TRBD2. Germline CDR1 reads SGDLS; CDR2 reads YYNGEE. The CDR3 totals 15 residues. V dropped 5 bases and J dropped 7; count of bases not matched to a gene: 7. The CDR3 DNA reads as TGTGCCAGCAGTAAGACTAGCGGGGGTGTAAATGAGCAGTTCTTC. Translating gives CASSKTSGGVNEQFF.

The V and J genes are TRBV19 and TRBJ1-3; D gene uncertain. The V and J ends lost 8 bases and 4 bases respectively, with 18 bases between them. Germline lookup yields CDR1 LNHDA and CDR2 SQIVND (reference sequence). CDR3 length: 15 residues. DNA of the CDR3: TGTGCCAGTGCACTCGGCCACAGATGGGGAAACACCATATATTTT. This sequence encodes CASALGHRWGNTIYF.

This rearrangement joins TRBV30 to TRBJ1-3, with 7 bases aligning to TRBD1. V lost 2 bases to trimming and J lost 5 bases; unmatched junction nucleotides: 9. The germline gives CDR1 GTSNPN, CDR2 SVGIG (reference sequence). This CDR3 has 15 amino acids. The DNA for the CDR3 is TGTGCCTGGAGTAAAGGAGCAGGGGGGAGAAACACCATATATTTT. It specifies CAWSKGAGGRNTIYF. The full variable domain, its missing parts supplied by reference TRBV30 and TRBJ1-3, is SQTIHQWPATLVQPVGSPLSLECTVEGTSNPNLYWYRQAAGRGLQLLFYSVGIGQISSEVPQNLSASRPQDRQFILSSKKLLLSDSGFYLCAWSKGAGGRNTIYFGEGSWLTVV.

This chain links TRBV2 with TRBJ2-2; 7 nucleotides match TRBD1. Germline V gene sequence: CDR1 SNHLY, CDR2 FYNNEI. J lost 7 bases, V lost 3 bases, and 11 bases had no gene match. CDR3 length: 16 residues. As DNA, the CDR3 is TGTGCCAGCAGTGACGACAGGGCTCCCTATGACGGGGAGCTGTTTTTT. This sequence encodes CASSDDRAPYDGELFF.

This sequence joins TRBV3-1 (or the pseudogene TRBV3-2) and TRBJ1-2; TRBD1 matches 7 bases. Germline V lookup: CDR1 LGHDT, CDR2 YNNKEL (reference sequence). CDR3 length: 14 amino acids. Trimming cost V 1 base and J 8 bases; bases outside gene matches: 7. CDR3 DNA: TGTGCCAGCAGCCAAGTTACAGGGGCCGGCGGCTACACCTTC. Translated, it gives CASSQVTGAGGYTF.

J is TRBJ2-1 and V is TRBV3-1 (or the pseudogene TRBV3-2); D gene uncertain. Per the germline V gene, CDR1 is LGHDT and CDR2 is YNNKEL (reference sequence). This CDR3 comprises 13 residues. Trimming stripped 0 bases from V and 5 bases from J, with 5 bases between. The CDR3 spells CASSQDEDNEQFF. The CDR3 nucleotides are TGTGCCAGCAGCCAAGATGAGGACAATGAGCAGTTCTTC.

As regards this clone: Other nucleotide sequences from this sample produce the same CDR3. V gene TRBV5-1 combines with J gene TRBJ1-1; unclear D gene. Germline CDR1 and CDR2: SGHRS and YFSETQ. V gave up 1 base and J gave up 1 base, with 5 bases separating them. This CDR3 has 13 amino acids. CDR3 sequence (DNA): TGCGCCAGCAGCTTGAACAGGAACACTGAAGCTTTCTTT. It codes for CASSLNRNTEAFF.

The J gene is TRBJ2-7, the V gene TRBV4-2, with TRBD1 identical over 10 bases. With 1 base clipped from V and 5 bases from J, the junction kept 5 bases outside the gene matches. Germline V gene sequence: CDR1 LGHNA, CDR2 YNFKEQ. The CDR3 spans 15 residues. The CDR3 is CASSQVGTGEHEQYF. CDR3 DNA: TGTGCCAGCAGCCAAGTCGGGACAGGGGAGCACGAGCAGTACTTC.

The chain couples TRBV2 to TRBJ1-1; possible D gene TRBD1, 6 bases. V lost 6 bases and J lost 1, with 9 bases in between. Germline V lookup: CDR1 SNHLY, CDR2 FYNNEI. CDR3 size: 13 residues. In DNA, the CDR3 is TGTGCCAGCAGCCTCAGGGGGAACACTGAAGCTTTCTTT. Its protein product is CASSLRGNTEAFF.

This chain uses TRBV14 with TRBJ1-2; 7 nucleotides align to TRBD1. Germline V lookup: CDR1 SGHDN, CDR2 FVKESK. This CDR3 is built from 16 residues. The V segment lost 6 bases and the J segment 4 bases; nucleotides outside the gene matches: 14. The CDR3 coding sequence is TGTGCCAGCAGTCTCAGCAGACAGGGAGCGGGCTATGGCTACACCTTC. Its protein product is CASSLSRQGAGYGYTF.

This chain links TRBV3-1 (or the pseudogene TRBV3-2) with TRBJ2-3; D call uncertain. The V gene lost 4 bases and the J gene lost 4 bases, with 6 bases spanning the gap. CDR1 and CDR2 from the germline V gene are LGHDT and YNNKEL (reference sequence). This CDR3 contains 12 residues. CDR3 sequence (DNA): TGTGCCAGCAGCCGAGGAGCAGATACGCAGTATTTT. This translates into CASSRGADTQYF.

This clone was detected a few times. The chain uses TRBV7-2 and TRBJ2-5; 16 nucleotides agree with TRBD2. V dropped 6 bases and J dropped 4; count of bases not matched to a gene: 11. The germline CDR1 and CDR2 sequences are SGHTA and FQGNSA. This CDR3 is built from 18 residues. The CDR3 spells CASSSGTSGGARRETQYF. The CDR3 DNA is TGTGCCAGCAGTTCCGGGACTAGCGGGGGGGCGAGACGAGAGACCCAGTACTTC.

The chain is built from TRBV30 and TRBJ1-4; the match to TRBD1 covers 9 bases. V lost 8 bases to trimming and J lost 6 bases; unmatched junction nucleotides: 4. CDR1 is GTSNPN, CDR2 SVGIG, per germline (reference sequence). The CDR3 covers 12 residues. The CDR3, as DNA: TGTGCCCTGGGACAGGGAGATGAAAAACTGTTTTTT. Translating it yields CALGQGDEKLFF.

This clone was seen more than once but under ten times. V gene TRBV7-8 combines with J gene TRBJ1-2; no clear D. V lost 3 bases, J lost 7 bases, and 18 bases lay in between. The V gene's germline CDR1 is SGHVS and CDR2 FQNEAQ. CDR3 size: 15 residues. CDR3 sequence (DNA): TGTGCCAGCAGCTTGAATGCCCCGGGTCGGGGTGGCTACACCTTC. It codes for CASSLNAPGRGGYTF.

The CDR3 bases are TGTGCCAGCAGCCGACAGGGCCGGGATGGCTACACCTTC. Its protein product is CASSRQGRDGYTF. The V and J genes are TRBV12-3 or TRBV12-4 and TRBJ1-2; 7 bases map to TRBD1. CDR3 length equals 13 residues. V shed 6 bases, J shed 6 bases, and the junction held 7 bases outside the gene matches.

The CDR3 DNA is TGTGCCAGCAGCTTAGGACACGGGCGGGGGAACGTAGAAGCTTTCTTT. Protein product: CASSLGHGRGNVEAFF. The chain couples TRBV11-2 to TRBJ1-1; TRBD1 is a possible D gene (5 bases). The germline CDR1 and CDR2 sequences are SGHAT and FQNNGV. V was pared by 1 base and J by 8 bases, with 20 bases between. The CDR3 is made up of 16 amino acids.

This chain joins TRBV27 and TRBJ2-2; D is unresolved. Trimming took off 3 bases at V and 6 bases at J, with 5 bases between the two ends. CDR3 length: 12 residues. Per germline, CDR1 MNHEY and CDR2 SMNVEV (reference sequence). The CDR3, as DNA: TGTGCCAGCAGTTTCGTTTCCGGGGAGCTGTTTTTT. The encoded protein is CASSFVSGELFF.

The V call is TRBV7-9, the J call TRBJ2-5; 10 nucleotides line up with TRBD1. Losses at the gene ends were 5 bases for V and 1 base for J; bases not matched to a gene: 4. The CDR3 is 15 residues long. Looked up from germline, CDR1 is SEHNR and CDR2 is FQNEAQ (reference sequence). The CDR3 DNA reads as TGTGCCAGCAGCCACGGACAGGGGGGCCAAGAGACCCAGTACTTC. Protein product: CASSHGQGGQETQYF. The full variable domain, with the rest looked up from reference TRBV7-9 and TRBJ2-5, is DTGVSQNPRHKITKRGQNVTFRCDPISEHNRLYWYRQTLGQGPEFLTYFQNEAQLEKSRLLSDRFSAERPKGSFSTLEIQRTEQGDSAMYLCASSHGQGGQETQYFGPGTRLLVL.

The V and J genes are TRBV7-2 and TRBJ1-1; tentative D call: TRBD1 (5 bases). Germline V gene data show CDR1 as SGHTA and CDR2 as FQGNSA. Trimming removed 2 bases at V and 1 base at J, with 8 bases between. The CDR3 contains 14 residues. The CDR3 DNA sequence: TGTGCCAGCAGCTTACAGGGAAGGAACACTGAAGCTTTCTTT. It translates to CASSLQGRNTEAFF. The full variable domain, in which reference TRBV7-2 and TRBJ1-1 provide the parts outside the CDR3, is GAGVSQSPSNKVTEKGKDVELRCDPISGHTALYWYRQSLGQGLEFLIYFQGNSAPDKSGLPSDRFSAERTGGSVSTLTIQRTQQEDSAVYLCASSLQGRNTEAFFGQGTRLTVV.

CDR3 nucleotides: TGTGCCAGCAGCCCAACAGGGTCGACTAATGAAAAACTGTTTTTT. It yields the protein CASSPTGSTNEKLFF. V gene TRBV9 combines with J gene TRBJ1-4; perhaps TRBD1 as D (6 bases). The germline gives CDR1 SGDLS, CDR2 YYNGEE. With 4 bases removed from V and 2 bases from J, the gap between germline ends came to 12 bases. The CDR3 covers 15 residues.

The chain couples TRBV2 to TRBJ2-2; 10 nucleotides match TRBD2. CDR1 is SNHLY and CDR2 is FYNNEI in the germline V gene. The junction had 4 bases not matched to a gene; V was cut back by 4 bases and J by 2 bases. The CDR3 contains 16 residues. The CDR3: CASSASGGANTGELFF. CDR3 in DNA: TGTGCCAGCAGTGCCAGCGGGGGGGCCAACACCGGGGAGCTGTTTTTT.

The chain employs TRBV19 and TRBJ2-5, with TRBD2 as a possible D gene (6 bases). CDR3 length equals 14 residues. Germline V CDR1 and CDR2: LNHDA, SQIVND (reference sequence). Trimming removed 1 base at V and 0 bases at J, with 6 bases between. CDR3 sequence reads: CASSIGDYQETQYF. DNA for the CDR3: TGTGCCAGTAGTATAGGGGACTACCAAGAGACCCAGTACTTC.

This sequence joins TRBV25-1 and TRBJ1-4; 10 positions agree with TRBD1. The V segment lost 4 bases and the J segment 9 bases; nucleotides outside the gene matches: 8. Germline lookup yields CDR1 MGHDK and CDR2 SYGVNS. The CDR3 sequence is 15 residues long. CDR3 nucleotides: TGTGCCAGCAGTGGCGACAGGGGGCAAATGAAAAAACTGTTTTTT. This encodes CASSGDRGQMKKLFF.

V and J are TRBV9 and TRBJ1-2, with 10 nucleotides matching TRBD1. There are 19 residues in the CDR3. V gave up 3 bases and J gave up 4 bases; unmatched junction bases: 18. Germline assignment: CDR1 SGDLS and CDR2 YYNGEE. The DNA for the CDR3 is TGTGCCAGCAGCGGGGGACAGGGGACAAGGGGGATAGAGATCTATGGCTACACCTTC. Its protein product is CASSGGQGTRGIEIYGYTF.

This clone was counted once. This sequence joins TRBV6-5 and TRBJ1-1; 7 bases map to TRBD1. The CDR3 extends over 15 amino acids. V trimming: 6 bases; J trimming: 0 bases; junction bases outside the gene matches: 7. Germline values: CDR1 MNHEY, CDR2 SVGAGI. This chain's CDR3 is CASSPRQGLNTEAFF. The CDR3 DNA reads as TGTGCCAGCAGCCCCCGACAGGGATTGAACACTGAAGCTTTCTTT.

The chain joins TRBV12-5 to TRBJ2-1; no firm D call. V was shortened by 7 bases and J by 7 bases, with 8 bases between the two germline ends. Germline CDR1 reads LGHNT; CDR2 reads FRNRAP. The CDR3 sequence is 11 residues long. The CDR3 reads CASAQVNEQFF. The CDR3 nucleotides are TGTGCTAGTGCCCAGGTGAATGAGCAGTTCTTC.

CDR3: CAWNRAPEAFF. CDR3 bases: TGTGCCTGGAACAGGGCCCCTGAAGCTTTCTTT. This chain uses TRBV30 with TRBJ1-1, with a possible D match to TRBD1 (6 bases). The germline V gene has CDR1 GTSNPN and CDR2 SVGIG (reference sequence). With 4 bases removed from V and 6 bases from J, the gap between germline ends came to 9 bases. This CDR3 is built from 11 residues.